Listed here is a single T cell receptor (beta chain). The CDR3 regions of TCR beta were amplified from RNA transcripts. In the first-round RT-PCR of the TCR CDR3, the HTBI primer set was used. MiXCR, run by TCRdb on the multiplex PCR reads, gives a single entry per CDR3 protein. The sample has around 690,000 distinct CDR3 sequences; 15% to 20% are singletons. The study defined stable Graves' hyperthyroidism as no ophthalmopathy progression within 18 months. Among the patients, aged 18 to 65, hyperthyroidism was newly diagnosed and had lasted under 2 months. Clinicians diagnosed patients from clinical symptoms, serum thyroxine and TRAb, thyroid ultrasound and orbital computed tomography. Isolation of PBMCs was performed on about 10 ml fresh peripheral blood. The sample originates from a study of T cells in Graves' hyperthyroidism and ophthalmopathy. CDR1 and CDR2 (germline): LGHDT, YNNKEL (reference sequence). This CDR3 region has 15 residues. The ends were cut back, 4 bases at V and 1 base at J, with 10 bases in the middle.

The chain couples TRBV3-1 to TRBJ2-2, with D hard to call. This TCR was recovered from a man aged 50 to 60 with Graves' hyperthyroidism. What was sequenced was blood. This chain's CDR3 is CASSLSPENTGELFF. DNA for the CDR3: TGTGCCAGCAGCCTAAGTCCCGAGAACACCGGGGAGCTGTTTTTT. The full variable domain, rest sourced from reference TRBV3-1 and TRBJ2-2, is DTAVSQTPKYLVTQMGNDKSIKCEQNLGHDTMYWYKQDSKKFLKIMFSYNNKELIINETVPNRFSPKSPDKAHLNLHINSLELGDSAVYFCASSLSPENTGELFFGEGSRLTVL.